The source of this T cell receptor (beta chain) is a study of blood T cell repertoires in COVID-19. Across the study: Researchers got acute and convalescent COVID-19 samples from the United States, Italy and Spain.

With 1 base clipped from V and 3 bases from J, the junction kept 4 bases outside the gene matches. The CDR3 is 14 residues long. CDR1 is SGHRS, CDR2 YFSETQ, per germline. This clone was detected only once. Participants' reported clinical history set cohort assignment. Among Cohort 3 donors, those recovered had two negative PCRs, clearance, or symptom resolution. Methods used by the authors: Reference gene primer amplification yielded estimated nucleated cell counts. Some clones are missing from TCRdb's copy, which holds only in-frame ones; the method was immunoSEQ multiplex PCR. For V, J and clone size, that table is used; D and trimming come from the DNA. The sample consists of roughly 190,000 clones, approximately 88% of them appearing once.

The material sequenced was PBMCs or T cells enriched from blood (not recorded which). The sequence was obtained from a woman aged 25 to 45 who had recovered from COVID-19. The chain links TRBV5-1 to TRBJ2-7; 7 bases match TRBD1. The CDR3, as DNA: TGCGCCAGCAGCTTGAGGGCAGGGGGCTACGAGCAGTACTTC. It is translated as CASSLRAGGYEQYF.